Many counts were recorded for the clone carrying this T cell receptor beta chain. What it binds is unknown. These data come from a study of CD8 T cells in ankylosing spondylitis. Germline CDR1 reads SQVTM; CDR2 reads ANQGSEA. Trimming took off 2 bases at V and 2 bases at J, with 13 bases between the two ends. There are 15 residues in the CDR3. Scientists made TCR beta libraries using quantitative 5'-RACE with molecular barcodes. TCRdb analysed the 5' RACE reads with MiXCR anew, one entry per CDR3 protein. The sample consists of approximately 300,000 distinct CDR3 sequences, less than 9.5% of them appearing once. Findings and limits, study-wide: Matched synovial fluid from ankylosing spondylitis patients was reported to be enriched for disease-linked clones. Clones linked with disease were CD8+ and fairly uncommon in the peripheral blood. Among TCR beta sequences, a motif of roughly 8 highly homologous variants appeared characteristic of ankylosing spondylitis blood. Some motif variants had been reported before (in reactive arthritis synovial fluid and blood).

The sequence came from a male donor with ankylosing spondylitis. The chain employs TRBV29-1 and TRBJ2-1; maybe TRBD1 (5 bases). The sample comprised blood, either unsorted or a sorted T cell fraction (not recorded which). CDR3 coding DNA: TGCAGCGTTGAATCAGGGCCCAACCCCTACAATGAGCAGTTCTTC. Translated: CSVESGPNPYNEQFF.